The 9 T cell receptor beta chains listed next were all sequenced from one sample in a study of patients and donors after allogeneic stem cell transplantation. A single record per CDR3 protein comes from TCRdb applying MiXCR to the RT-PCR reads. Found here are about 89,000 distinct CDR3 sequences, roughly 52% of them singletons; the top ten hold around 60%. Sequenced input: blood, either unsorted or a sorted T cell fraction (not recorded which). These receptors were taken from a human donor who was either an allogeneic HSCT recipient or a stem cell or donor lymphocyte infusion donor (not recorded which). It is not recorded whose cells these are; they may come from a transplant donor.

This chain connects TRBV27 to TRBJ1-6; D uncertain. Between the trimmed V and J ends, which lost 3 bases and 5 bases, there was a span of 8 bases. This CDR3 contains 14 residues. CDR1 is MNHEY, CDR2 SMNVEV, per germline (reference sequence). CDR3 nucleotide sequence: TGTGCCAGCAGTTTTCTGGCGGATAATTCACCCCTCCACTTT. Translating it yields CASSFLADNSPLHF.

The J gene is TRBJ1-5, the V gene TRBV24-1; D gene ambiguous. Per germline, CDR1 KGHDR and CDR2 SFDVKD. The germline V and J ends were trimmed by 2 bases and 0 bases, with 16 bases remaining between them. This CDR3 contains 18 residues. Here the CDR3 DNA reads TGTGCCACCAGTGATTCCCCGCGCCAACAGTATAGCAATCAGCCCCAGCATTTT. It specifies CATSDSPRQQYSNQPQHF.

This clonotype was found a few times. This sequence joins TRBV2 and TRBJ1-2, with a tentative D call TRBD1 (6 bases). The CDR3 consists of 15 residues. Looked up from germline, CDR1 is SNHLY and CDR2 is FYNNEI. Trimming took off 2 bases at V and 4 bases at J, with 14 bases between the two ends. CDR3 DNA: TGTGCCAGCAGTGAATTCGGGGGGCGCGCCTATGGCTACACCTTC. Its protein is CASSEFGGRAYGYTF.

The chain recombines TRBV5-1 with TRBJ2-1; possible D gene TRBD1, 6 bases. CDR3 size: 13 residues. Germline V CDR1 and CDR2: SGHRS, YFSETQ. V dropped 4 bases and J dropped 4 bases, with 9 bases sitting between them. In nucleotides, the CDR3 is TGCGCCAGCAGCATAGGACAGTACAATGAGCAGTTCTTC. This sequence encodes CASSIGQYNEQFF. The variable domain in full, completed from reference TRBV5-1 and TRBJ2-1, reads KAGVTQTPRYLIKTRGQQVTLSCSPISGHRSVSWYQQTPGQGLQFLFEYFSETQRNKGNFPGRFSGRQFSNSRSEMNVSTLELGDSALYLCASSIGQYNEQFFGPGTRLTVL.

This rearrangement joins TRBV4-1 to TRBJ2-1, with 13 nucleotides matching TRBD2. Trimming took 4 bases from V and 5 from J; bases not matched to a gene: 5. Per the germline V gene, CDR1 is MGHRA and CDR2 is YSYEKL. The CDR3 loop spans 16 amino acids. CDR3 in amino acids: CASSRAGTSGNNEQFF. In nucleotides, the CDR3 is TGCGCCAGCAGCCGAGCAGGGACTAGCGGGAACAATGAGCAGTTCTTC.

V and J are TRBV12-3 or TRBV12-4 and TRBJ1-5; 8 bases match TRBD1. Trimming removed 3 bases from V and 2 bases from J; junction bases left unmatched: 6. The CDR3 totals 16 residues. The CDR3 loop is CASSFGTGTGNQPQHF. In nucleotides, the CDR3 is TGTGCCAGCAGTTTCGGGACAGGAACCGGCAATCAGCCCCAGCATTTT.

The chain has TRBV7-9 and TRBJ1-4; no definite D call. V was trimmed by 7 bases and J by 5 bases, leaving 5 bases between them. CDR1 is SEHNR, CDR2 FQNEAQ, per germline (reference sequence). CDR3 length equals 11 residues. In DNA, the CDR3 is TGTGCCAGCACCTCGAATGAAAAACTGTTTTTT. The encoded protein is CASTSNEKLFF.

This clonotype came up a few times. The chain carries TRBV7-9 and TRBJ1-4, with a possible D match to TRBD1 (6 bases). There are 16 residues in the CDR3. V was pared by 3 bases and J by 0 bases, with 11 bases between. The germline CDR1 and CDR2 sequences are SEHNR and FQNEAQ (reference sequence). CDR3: CASSFQGTATNEKLFF. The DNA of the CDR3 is TGTGCCAGCAGCTTCCAGGGGACCGCAACTAATGAAAAACTGTTTTTT. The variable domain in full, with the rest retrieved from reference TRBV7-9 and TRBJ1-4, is DTGVSQNPRHKITKRGQNVTFRCDPISEHNRLYWYRQTLGQGPEFLTYFQNEAQLEKSRLLSDRFSAERPKGSFSTLEIQRTEQGDSAMYLCASSFQGTATNEKLFFGSGTQLSVL.

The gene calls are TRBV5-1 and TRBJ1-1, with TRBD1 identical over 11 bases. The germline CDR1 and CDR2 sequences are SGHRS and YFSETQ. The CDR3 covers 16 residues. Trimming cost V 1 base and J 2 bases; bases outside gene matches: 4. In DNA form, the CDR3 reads TGCGCCAGCAGCTTGCCGGGGACAGGGGGTAACACTGAAGCTTTCTTT. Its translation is CASSLPGTGGNTEAFF.